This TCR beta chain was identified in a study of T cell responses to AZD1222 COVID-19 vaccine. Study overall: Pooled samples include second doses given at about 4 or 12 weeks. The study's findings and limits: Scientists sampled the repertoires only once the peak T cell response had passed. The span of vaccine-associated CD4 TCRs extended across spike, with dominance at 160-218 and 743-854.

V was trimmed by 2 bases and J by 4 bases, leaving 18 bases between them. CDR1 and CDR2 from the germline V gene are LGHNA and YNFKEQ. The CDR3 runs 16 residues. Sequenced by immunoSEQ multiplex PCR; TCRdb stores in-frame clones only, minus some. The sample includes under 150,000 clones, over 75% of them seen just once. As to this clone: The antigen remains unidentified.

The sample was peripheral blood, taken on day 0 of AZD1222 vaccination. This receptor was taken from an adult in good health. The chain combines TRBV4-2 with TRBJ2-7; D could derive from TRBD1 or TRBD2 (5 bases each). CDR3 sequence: CASSQSPPRGLYEQYF. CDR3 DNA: TGTGCCAGCAGCCAATCCCCTCCGAGGGGATTGTACGAGCAGTACTTC.